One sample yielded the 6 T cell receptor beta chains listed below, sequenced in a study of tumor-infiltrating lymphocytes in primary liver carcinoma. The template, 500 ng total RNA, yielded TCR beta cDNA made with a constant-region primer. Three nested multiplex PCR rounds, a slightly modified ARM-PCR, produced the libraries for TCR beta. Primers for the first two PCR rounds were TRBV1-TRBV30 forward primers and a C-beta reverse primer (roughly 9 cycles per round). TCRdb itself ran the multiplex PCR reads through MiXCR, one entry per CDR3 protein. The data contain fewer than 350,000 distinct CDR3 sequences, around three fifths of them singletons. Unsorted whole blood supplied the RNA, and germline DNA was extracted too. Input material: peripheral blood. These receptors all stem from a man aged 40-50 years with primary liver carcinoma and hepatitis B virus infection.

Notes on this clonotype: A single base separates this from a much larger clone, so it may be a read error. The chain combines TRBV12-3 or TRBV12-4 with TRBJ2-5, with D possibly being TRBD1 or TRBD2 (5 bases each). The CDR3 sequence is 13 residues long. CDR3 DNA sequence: TGTGTCAGCAGACAACTTGGGGGAGAGACCCAGTACTTC. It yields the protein CVSRQLGGETQYF.

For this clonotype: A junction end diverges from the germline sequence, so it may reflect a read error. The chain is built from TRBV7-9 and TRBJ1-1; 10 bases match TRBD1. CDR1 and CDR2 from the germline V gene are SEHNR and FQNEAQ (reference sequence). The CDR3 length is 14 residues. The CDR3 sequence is CASQIRDRGTVAFF. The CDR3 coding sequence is TGTGCCAGCCAGATTCGGGACAGGGGAACTGTAGCTTTCTTT. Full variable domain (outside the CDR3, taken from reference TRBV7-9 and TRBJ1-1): DTGVSQNPRHKITKRGQNVTFRCDPISEHNRLYWYRQTLGQGPEFLTYFQNEAQLEKSRLLSDRFSAERPKGSFSTLEIQRTEQGDSAMYLCASQIRDRGTVAFFGQGTRLTVV.

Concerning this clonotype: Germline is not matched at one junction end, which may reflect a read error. The CDR3 loop reads CASSPSGTKGETQYF. The CDR3 nucleotides are TGCGCAAGCAGCCCTAGCGGGACGAAGGGAGAGACCCAGTACTTC. The V and J genes are TRBV5-1 and TRBJ2-5, with TRBD2 matching over 9 bases. The CDR3 is 15 residues long. CDR1 and CDR2 from the germline V gene are SGHRS and YFSETQ.

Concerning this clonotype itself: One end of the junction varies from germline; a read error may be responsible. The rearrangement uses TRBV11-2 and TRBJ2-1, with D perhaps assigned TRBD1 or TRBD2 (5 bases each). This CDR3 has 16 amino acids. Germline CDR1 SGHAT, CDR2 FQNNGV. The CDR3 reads CACSLDVEGSYNEQFF. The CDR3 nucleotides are TGTGCCTGCAGCTTAGATGTTGAGGGGTCCTACAATGAGCAGTTCTTC.

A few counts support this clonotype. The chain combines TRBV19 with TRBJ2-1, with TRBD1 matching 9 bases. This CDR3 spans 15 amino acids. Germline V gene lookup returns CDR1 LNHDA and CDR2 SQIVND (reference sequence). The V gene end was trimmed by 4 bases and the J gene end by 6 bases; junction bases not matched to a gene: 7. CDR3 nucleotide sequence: TGTGCCAGTAGTAATACAGGGGGCAGTATCAATGAGCAGTTCTTC. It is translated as CASSNTGGSINEQFF. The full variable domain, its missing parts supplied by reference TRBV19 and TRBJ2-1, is DGGITQSPKYLFRKEGQNVTLSCEQNLNHDAMYWYRQDPGQGLRLIYYSQIVNDFQKGDIAEGYSVSREKKESFPLTVTSAQKNPTAFYLCASSNTGGSINEQFFGPGTRLTVL.

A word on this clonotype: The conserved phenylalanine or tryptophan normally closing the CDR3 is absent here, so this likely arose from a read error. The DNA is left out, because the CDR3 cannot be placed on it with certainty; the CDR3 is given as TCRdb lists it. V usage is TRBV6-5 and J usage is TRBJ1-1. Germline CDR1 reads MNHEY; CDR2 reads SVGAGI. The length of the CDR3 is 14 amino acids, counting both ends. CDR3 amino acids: CASSYSLSNTEALS.